These 25 T cell receptor beta chains were all obtained from the same sample, sequenced in a study of blood T cells in healthy people across ages. Sample-barcoded 5' priming and a J-beta primer mix drove a second PCR of roughly 7 to 11 cycles. In TCRdb, the 5' RACE reads were re-called with MiXCR into one record per CDR3 protein. This table holds about 1,500,000 distinct CDR3 sequences, about 40% found once. The specimen sequenced was blood. Receptors were obtained from a woman under 30 in good health.

The chain is built from TRBV7-2 and TRBJ1-2; D unclear. The germline V gene has CDR1 SGHTA and CDR2 FQGNSA. V was trimmed by 8 bases and J by 4 bases, leaving 17 bases between them. There are 14 residues in the CDR3. CDR3 protein: CASLSPGGSYGYTF. The CDR3, as DNA: TGTGCCAGCTTATCCCCAGGAGGCAGCTATGGCTACACCTTC.

V and J are TRBV4-1 and TRBJ2-1; TRBD2 aligns across 7 bases. The CDR3 runs 12 residues. The V segment lost 5 bases and the J segment 9 bases; nucleotides outside the gene matches: 4. Germline CDR1 is MGHRA and CDR2 is YSYEKL. The CDR3: CASSGEGVEQFF. CDR3 sequence (DNA): TGCGCCAGCAGCGGGGAGGGCGTTGAGCAGTTCTTC.

Turning to this clonotype: A junction boundary mismatches the germline segment, possibly from a read error. This chain joins TRBV7-9 and TRBJ2-1; TRBD2 aligns across 8 bases. The CDR3 runs 19 residues. Germline V gives CDR1 SEHNR, CDR2 FQNEAQ (reference sequence). The CDR3 DNA reads as TGTGCCCGCAGCTTAGTGGCCCAGCGGGGGCGTTACTCCTACAATGAGCAGTTCTTC. Translated, it gives CARSLVAQRGRYSYNEQFF. Combining the CDR3 with reference TRBV7-9 and TRBJ2-1 gives the whole variable domain DTGVSQNPRHKITKRGQNVTFRCDPISEHNRLYWYRQTLGQGPEFLTYFQNEAQLEKSRLLSDRFSAERPKGSFSTLEIQRTEQGDSAMYLCARSLVAQRGRYSYNEQFFGPGTRLTVL.

This clonotype was found a few times. The V and J genes are TRBV7-9 and TRBJ2-6, with unresolved D. Per germline, CDR1 SEHNR and CDR2 FQNEAQ (reference sequence). The CDR3 length is 16 residues. V gave up 2 bases and J gave up 0 bases, with 8 bases separating them. The CDR3 here is CASSLLVSSGANVLTF. The CDR3 DNA sequence: TGTGCCAGCAGCTTATTGGTATCCTCTGGGGCCAACGTCCTGACTTTC.

This clonotype was detected a few times. The CDR3 spells CASSFLLAREQYF. The CDR3 DNA follows: TGTGCCAGCAGTTTCCTACTAGCGAGGGAGCAGTACTTC. The gene calls are TRBV12-3 or TRBV12-4 and TRBJ2-7; 7 nucleotides line up with TRBD2. The CDR3 has 13 residues. V shed 3 bases and J 7 bases; nucleotides not matched to a gene: 6.

The V call is TRBV9, the J call TRBJ1-5; D is undetermined. Germline V gene data show CDR1 as SGDLS and CDR2 as YYNGEE. V shed 2 bases and J shed 0 bases, with 9 bases lying between them. The CDR3 contains 15 residues. The CDR3 DNA is TGTGCCAGCAGCGTTTCAGGTTATAGCAATCAGCCCCAGCATTTT. Residues: CASSVSGYSNQPQHF.

This clonotype has just a few counts. The chain uses TRBV7-2 and TRBJ2-3; a weak D match, TRBD2 (5 bases). The CDR3 is made up of 14 amino acids. Germline CDR1 SGHTA, CDR2 FQGNSA. V was trimmed by 5 bases and J by 5 bases, leaving 14 bases between them. The CDR3 is CASSLRDYVDTQYF. The CDR3 DNA sequence: TGTGCCAGCAGCCTCCGGGATTATGTAGATACGCAGTATTTT.

The sample holds one count of this clonotype. The chain has TRBV3-1 and TRBJ2-3, with 7 bases fitting TRBD1. This CDR3 is built from 16 residues. Germline CDR1 and CDR2: LGHDT and YNNKEL (reference sequence). J gave up 6 bases and V 1 base, and 10 bases lay outside the gene matches. CDR3 DNA sequence: TGTGCCAGCAGCCAAGGTCGGACAGGTAGATCCGATACGCAGTATTTT. This encodes CASSQGRTGRSDTQYF.

This clonotype was detected only a few times. The J gene is TRBJ1-2, the V gene TRBV27; D remains ambiguous. With 10 bases removed from V and 2 bases from J, the gap between germline ends came to 14 bases. Per germline, CDR1 MNHEY and CDR2 SMNVEV (reference sequence). The CDR3 is 13 residues long. CDR3 region: CATSSDKNYGYTF. CDR3 nucleotides: TGTGCCACTTCCTCCGACAAGAACTATGGCTACACCTTC.

This clonotype was counted between two and nine times. The V gene is TRBV5-5, the J gene TRBJ2-3, with a weak D call TRBD1 (5 bases). Trimming took 4 bases from V and 2 from J, leaving 14 bases between them. Germline loops: CDR1 SGHKS, CDR2 YYEKEE (reference sequence). The CDR3 is made up of 15 amino acids. The CDR3 DNA reads as TGTGCCAGCAGCGGCGGAGACAGCTACACAGATACGCAGTATTTT. This sequence encodes CASSGGDSYTDTQYF.

The V call is TRBV9, the J call TRBJ2-3; tentatively, D is TRBD1 (6 bases). This CDR3 has 14 amino acids. Germline loops: CDR1 SGDLS, CDR2 YYNGEE. Trimming stripped 3 bases from V and 0 bases from J, with 8 bases between. The CDR3 region is CASSAGDSTDTQYF. CDR3 sequence (DNA): TGTGCCAGCAGCGCAGGGGACAGCACAGATACGCAGTATTTT.

The V gene is TRBV12-3 or TRBV12-4, the J gene TRBJ1-3, with TRBD1 matching 7 bases. This CDR3 is built from 16 residues. With V trimmed by 5 bases and J by 2 bases, 9 bases remained unmatched. DNA of the CDR3: TGTGCCAGCAGTAAAGGGGGCACCCTGACTGGAAACACCATATATTTT. Encoded protein: CASSKGGTLTGNTIYF.

The J gene is TRBJ2-1, the V gene TRBV24-1, with 7 bases aligning to TRBD2. With V trimmed by 4 bases and J by 10 bases, 3 bases remained unmatched. Germline-derived CDR1 and CDR2 are KGHDR and SFDVKD. The CDR3 spans 12 residues. Written as DNA, the CDR3 is TGTGCCACCAGTGACCGAGCGGGAGAGCAGTTCTTC. This encodes CATSDRAGEQFF.

This sequence joins TRBV6-5 and TRBJ2-4, with 7 bases that match TRBD1. Trimming removed 4 bases from V and 6 bases from J; junction bases left unmatched: 9. The CDR3 is made up of 15 amino acids. Germline values: CDR1 MNHEY, CDR2 SVGAGI. In DNA form, the CDR3 reads TGTGCCAGCAGTTCACCGGGACAGCGTCTAAACATTCAGTACTTC. It encodes CASSSPGQRLNIQYF.

This clonotype has more than one count but fewer than ten. This chain uses TRBV2 with TRBJ2-3; no firm D call. The CDR3 consists of 14 residues. V was pared by 4 bases and J by 1 base, with 9 bases between. CDR1 is SNHLY and CDR2 is FYNNEI in the germline V gene. The CDR3 nucleotides read TGTGCCAGCAGTGTCGCGGTGGGCACAGATACGCAGTATTTT. Translating gives CASSVAVGTDTQYF.

Ten or more counts support this clonotype. The chain recombines TRBV6-2 or TRBV6-3 with TRBJ2-3, with D hard to call. CDR1 and CDR2 (germline): MNHEY, SVGEGT. V lost 6 bases and J 2 bases, leaving 6 bases between the germline ends. The CDR3 is 12 amino acids. CDR3 coding DNA: TGTGCCAGCAGCCATAACACAGATACGCAGTATTTT. It yields the protein CASSHNTDTQYF.

The sample holds one count of this clonotype. This rearrangement joins TRBV5-1 to TRBJ1-1; TRBD1 aligns across 9 bases. Germline CDR1 SGHRS, CDR2 YFSETQ. CDR3 length equals 18 residues. J was trimmed by 2 bases and V by 4 bases; bases with no gene match: 15. The CDR3 loop is CASSRTPGQGTFNTEAFF. The CDR3 coding sequence is TGCGCCAGCAGCCGGACCCCGGGACAGGGTACTTTCAACACTGAAGCTTTCTTT.

J is TRBJ1-5 and V is TRBV6-5; TRBD1 matches at 8 bases. Per germline, CDR1 MNHEY and CDR2 SVGAGI. V was pared by 5 bases and J by 0 bases, with 6 bases of the junction left unmatched. CDR3 length: 16 residues. CDR3 region: CASSRGQGGSNQPQHF. CDR3 sequence (DNA): TGTGCCAGCAGTCGAGGACAGGGAGGTAGCAATCAGCCCCAGCATTTT.

This clonotype was detected only a few times. The J gene is TRBJ2-7, the V gene TRBV6-5; D possibly uses TRBD1 or TRBD2 (5 bases each). Trimming took 2 bases from V and 3 from J, leaving 11 bases between them. This CDR3 contains 14 residues. CDR1 is MNHEY, CDR2 SVGAGI, per germline. In DNA, the CDR3 is TGTGCCAGCAGTTACGCGGGCAGGGACTACGAGCAGTACTTC. Its translation is CASSYAGRDYEQYF.

This clonotype turned up a few times. CDR3 coding DNA: TGTGCCAGCAGGGTACAGGGGTGCGAGACCCAGTACTTC. It translates to CASRVQGCETQYF. The gene calls are TRBV27 and TRBJ2-5; 7 bases match TRBD1. The CDR3 totals 13 residues. CDR1 is MNHEY, CDR2 SMNVEV, per germline (reference sequence). V trimming: 6 bases; J trimming: 5 bases; junction bases outside the gene matches: 6.

As for this clonotype: An end of the junction does not agree with germline; a read error may underlie this. The chain recombines TRBV5-1 with TRBJ2-6; TRBD1 might be the D (5 bases). CDR1 SGHRS and CDR2 YFSETQ come from the germline V gene. CDR3 size: 18 residues. The CDR3, as DNA: TGCGCCAGCAGCTTGGGGGGCACCTCAGGCTCTGGGGCCAGCGTCCTGACTTTC. This codes for CASSLGGTSGSGASVLTF. Using reference TRBV5-1 and TRBJ2-6 for the parts outside the CDR3, the full variable domain is KAGVTQTPRYLIKTRGQQVTLSCSPISGHRSVSWYQQTPGQGLQFLFEYFSETQRNKGNFPGRFSGRQFSNSRSEMNVSTLELGDSALYLCASSLGGTSGSGASVLTFGAGSRLTVL.

This chain joins TRBV7-6 and TRBJ1-3, with 11 bases that match TRBD1. CDR1 and CDR2 (germline): SGHVS, FNYEAQ. The junction had 2 bases not matched to a gene; V was cut back by 5 bases and J by 2 bases. The CDR3 runs to 15 residues. CDR3 nucleotides: TGTGCCAGCAGCCCGGGACAGGGGGCTGGAAACACCATATATTTT. This translates into CASSPGQGAGNTIYF. The full variable domain, with the rest looked up from reference TRBV7-6 and TRBJ1-3, is GAGVSQSPRYKVTKRGQDVALRCDPISGHVSLYWYRQALGQGPEFLTYFNYEAQQDKSGLPNDRFSAERPEGSISTLTIQRTEQRDSAMYRCASSPGQGAGNTIYFGEGSWLTVV.

This clonotype was recorded a few times. The V and J genes are TRBV12-3 or TRBV12-4 and TRBJ2-7, with a weak D call TRBD2 (7 bases). V was clipped by 8 bases and J by 10 bases, with 18 bases between them. This CDR3 is 12 amino acids long. For the CDR3, the DNA is TGTGCCAGCTGCGGGGGCCTGAGGGACCAGTACTTC. This codes for CASCGGLRDQYF.

This clonotype was seen a handful of times. The rearrangement links TRBV10-3 to TRBJ2-3; possible D gene TRBD1, 6 bases. This CDR3 has 15 amino acids. Germline V lookup: CDR1 ENHRY, CDR2 SYGVKD. With 5 bases removed from V and 2 bases from J, the gap between germline ends came to 14 bases. CDR3 sequence (DNA): TGTGCCATCAGTTTTCAGGGGACGGTCACAGATACGCAGTATTTT. Translating it yields CAISFQGTVTDTQYF.

Concerning this clonotype: The junction does not match germline at one end; this may be a read error. The V call is TRBV12-3 or TRBV12-4, the J call TRBJ2-7, with D perhaps matching TRBD1 or TRBD2 (5 bases each). The CDR3 has 13 residues. The CDR3 DNA follows: TGTGCCAGCAGTGTAGCCGGGACCCACGAGCAGTACTTC. Translation: CASSVAGTHEQYF.